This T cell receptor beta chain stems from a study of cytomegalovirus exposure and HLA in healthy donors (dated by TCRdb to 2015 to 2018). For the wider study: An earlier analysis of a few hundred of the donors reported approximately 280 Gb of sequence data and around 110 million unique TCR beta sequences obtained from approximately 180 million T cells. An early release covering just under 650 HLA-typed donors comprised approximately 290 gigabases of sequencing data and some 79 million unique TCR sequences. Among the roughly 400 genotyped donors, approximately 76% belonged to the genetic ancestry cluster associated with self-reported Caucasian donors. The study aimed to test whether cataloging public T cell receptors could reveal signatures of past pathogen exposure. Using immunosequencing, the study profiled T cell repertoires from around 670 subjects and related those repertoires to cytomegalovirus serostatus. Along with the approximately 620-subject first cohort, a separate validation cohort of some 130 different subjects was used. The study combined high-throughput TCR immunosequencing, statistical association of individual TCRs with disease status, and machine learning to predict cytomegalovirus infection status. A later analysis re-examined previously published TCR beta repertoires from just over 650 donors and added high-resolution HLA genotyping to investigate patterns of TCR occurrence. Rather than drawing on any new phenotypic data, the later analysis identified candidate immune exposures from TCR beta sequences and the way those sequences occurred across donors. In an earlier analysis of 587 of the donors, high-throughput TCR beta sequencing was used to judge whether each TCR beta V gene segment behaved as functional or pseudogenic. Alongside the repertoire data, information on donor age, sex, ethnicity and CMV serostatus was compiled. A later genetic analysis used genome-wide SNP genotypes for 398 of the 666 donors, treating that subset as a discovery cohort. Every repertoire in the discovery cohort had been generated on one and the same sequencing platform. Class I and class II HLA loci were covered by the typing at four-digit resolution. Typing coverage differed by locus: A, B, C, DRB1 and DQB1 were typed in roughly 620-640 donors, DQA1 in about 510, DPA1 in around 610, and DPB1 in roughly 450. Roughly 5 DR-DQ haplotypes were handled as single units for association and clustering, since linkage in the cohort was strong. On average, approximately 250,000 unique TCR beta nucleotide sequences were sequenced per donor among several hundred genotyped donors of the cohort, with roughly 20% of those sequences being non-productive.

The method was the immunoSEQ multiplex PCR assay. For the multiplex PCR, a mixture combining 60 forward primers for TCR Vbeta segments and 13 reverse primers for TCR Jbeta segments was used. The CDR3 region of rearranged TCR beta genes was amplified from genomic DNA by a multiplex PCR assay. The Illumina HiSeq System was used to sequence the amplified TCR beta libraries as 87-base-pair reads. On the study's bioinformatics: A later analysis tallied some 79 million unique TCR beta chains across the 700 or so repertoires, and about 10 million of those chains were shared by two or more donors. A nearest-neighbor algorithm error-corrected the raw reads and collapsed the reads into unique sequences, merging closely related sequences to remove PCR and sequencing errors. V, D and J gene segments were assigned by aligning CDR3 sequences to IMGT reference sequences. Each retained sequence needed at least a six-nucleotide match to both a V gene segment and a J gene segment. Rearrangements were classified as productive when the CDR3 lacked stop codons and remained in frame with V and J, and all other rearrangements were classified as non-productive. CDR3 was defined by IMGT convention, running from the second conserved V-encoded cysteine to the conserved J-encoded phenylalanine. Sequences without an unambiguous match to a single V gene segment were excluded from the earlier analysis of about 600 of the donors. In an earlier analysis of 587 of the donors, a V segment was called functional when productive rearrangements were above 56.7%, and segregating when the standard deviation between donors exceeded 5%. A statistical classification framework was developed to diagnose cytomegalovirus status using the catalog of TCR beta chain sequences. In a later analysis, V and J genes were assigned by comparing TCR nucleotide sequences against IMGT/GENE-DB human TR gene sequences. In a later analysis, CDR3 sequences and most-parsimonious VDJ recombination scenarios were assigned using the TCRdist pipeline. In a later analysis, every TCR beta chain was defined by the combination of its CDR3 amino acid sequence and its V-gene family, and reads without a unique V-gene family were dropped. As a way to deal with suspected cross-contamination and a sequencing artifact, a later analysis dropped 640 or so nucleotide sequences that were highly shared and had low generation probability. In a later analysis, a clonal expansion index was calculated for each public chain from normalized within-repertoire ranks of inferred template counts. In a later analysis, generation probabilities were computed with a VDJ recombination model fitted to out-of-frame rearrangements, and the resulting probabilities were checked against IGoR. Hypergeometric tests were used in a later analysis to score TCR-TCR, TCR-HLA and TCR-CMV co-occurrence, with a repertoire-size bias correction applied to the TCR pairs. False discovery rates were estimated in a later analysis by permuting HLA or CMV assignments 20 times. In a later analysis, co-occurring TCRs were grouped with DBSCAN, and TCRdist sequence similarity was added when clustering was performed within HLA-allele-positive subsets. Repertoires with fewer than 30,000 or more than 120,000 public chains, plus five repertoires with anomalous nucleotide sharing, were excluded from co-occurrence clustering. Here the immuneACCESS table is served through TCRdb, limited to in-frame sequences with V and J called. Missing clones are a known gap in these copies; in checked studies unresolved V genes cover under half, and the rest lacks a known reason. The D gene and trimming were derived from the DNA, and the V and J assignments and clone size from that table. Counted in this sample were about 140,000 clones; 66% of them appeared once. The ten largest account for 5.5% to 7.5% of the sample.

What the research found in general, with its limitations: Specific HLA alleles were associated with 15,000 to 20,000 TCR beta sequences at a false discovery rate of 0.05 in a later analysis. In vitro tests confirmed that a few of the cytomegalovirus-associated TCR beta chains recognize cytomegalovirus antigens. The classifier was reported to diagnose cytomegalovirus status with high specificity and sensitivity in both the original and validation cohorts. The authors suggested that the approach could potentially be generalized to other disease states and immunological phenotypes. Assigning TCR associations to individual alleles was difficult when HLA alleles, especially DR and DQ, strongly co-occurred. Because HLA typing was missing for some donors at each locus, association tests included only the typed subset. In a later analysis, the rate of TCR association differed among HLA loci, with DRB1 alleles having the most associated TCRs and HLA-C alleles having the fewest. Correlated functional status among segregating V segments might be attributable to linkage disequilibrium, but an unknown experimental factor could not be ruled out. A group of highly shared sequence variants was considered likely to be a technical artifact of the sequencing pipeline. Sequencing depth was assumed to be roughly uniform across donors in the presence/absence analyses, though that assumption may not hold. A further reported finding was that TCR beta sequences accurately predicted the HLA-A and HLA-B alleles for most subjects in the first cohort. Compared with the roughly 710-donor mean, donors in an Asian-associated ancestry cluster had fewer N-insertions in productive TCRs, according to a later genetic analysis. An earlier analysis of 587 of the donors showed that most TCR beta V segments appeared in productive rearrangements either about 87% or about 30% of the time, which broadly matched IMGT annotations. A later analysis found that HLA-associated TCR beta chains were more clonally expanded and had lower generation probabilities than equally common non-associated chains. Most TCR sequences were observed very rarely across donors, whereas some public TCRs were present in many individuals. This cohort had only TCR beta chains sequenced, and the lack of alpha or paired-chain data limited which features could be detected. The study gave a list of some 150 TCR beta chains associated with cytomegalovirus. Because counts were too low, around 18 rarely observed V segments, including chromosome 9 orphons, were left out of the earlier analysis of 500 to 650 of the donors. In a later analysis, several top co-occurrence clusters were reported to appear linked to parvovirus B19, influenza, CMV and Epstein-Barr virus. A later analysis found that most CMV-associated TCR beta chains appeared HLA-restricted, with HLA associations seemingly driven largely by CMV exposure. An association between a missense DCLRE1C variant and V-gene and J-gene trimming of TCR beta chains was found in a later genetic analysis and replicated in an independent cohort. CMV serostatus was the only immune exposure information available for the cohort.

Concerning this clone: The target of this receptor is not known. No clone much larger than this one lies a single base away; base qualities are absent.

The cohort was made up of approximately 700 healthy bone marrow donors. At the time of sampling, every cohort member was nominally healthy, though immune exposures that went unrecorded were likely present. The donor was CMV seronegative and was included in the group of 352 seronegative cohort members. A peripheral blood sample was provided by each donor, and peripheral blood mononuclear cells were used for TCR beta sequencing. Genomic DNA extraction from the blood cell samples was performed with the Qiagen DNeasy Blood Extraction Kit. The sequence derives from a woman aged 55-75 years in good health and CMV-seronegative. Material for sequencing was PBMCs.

CDR3 region: CASRETGGNSPLHF. The DNA sequence reads TGTGCCAGCAGAGAGACAGGGGGCAATTCACCCCTCCACTTT. This sequence uses TRBV7-9 and TRBJ1-6, and 10 junctional nucleotides match TRBD1. Reading the germline V gene (reference sequence) gives CDR1 SEHNR and CDR2 FQNEAQ. Taken from cysteine to phenylalanine, the CDR3 has 14 residues. Only CDR3 DNA remains: 42 bases, in frame from the first base. Trimming takes 6 bases off V and 7 bases off J; junction bases not matched to a gene: 3. Full variable domain (CDR3 extended with the reference TRBV7-9 and TRBJ1-6 proteins): DTGVSQNPRHKITKRGQNVTFRCDPISEHNRLYWYRQTLGQGPEFLTYFQNEAQLEKSRLLSDRFSAERPKGSFSTLEIQRTEQGDSAMYLCASRETGGNSPLHFGNGTRLTVT.